This T cell receptor (beta chain) comes out of a study of vaccination effects on CD4 cells after COVID-19. Across the whole study: Median timing of post-vaccine samples was 72 days after the second dose. Whole-study results and caveats: The study found that only 1 of 255 vaccine-induced clones from healthy vaccinees cross-reacted with common cold coronaviruses.

Remarks on this clone: No antigen is known for it.

Before sequencing, viral peptide pools were used by the ViraFEST assay to expand antigen-specific CD4+ T cells. Culture lasted about 11 days before CD4+ T cell isolation. Subjects were given two BNT162b2 or mRNA-1273 vaccine doses. No vaccinee had earlier SARS-CoV-2 infection, and nucleocapsid antibodies were negative. Method: immunoSEQ multiplex PCR; TCRdb's copy keeps in-frame clones and lacks some. Among some 27,000 clones listed, about 73% were seen once. The germline CDR1 and CDR2 sequences are LGHDT and YNNKEL (reference sequence). The CDR3 is 13 amino acids. Trimming took 6 bases from V and 4 from J, leaving 12 bases between them.

Sequencing was performed on CD4+ T cells from PBMCs cultured with HCoV-NL63 spike peptides, taken after COVID-19 vaccination. The receptor comes from a human donor who received a COVID-19 vaccine. The rearrangement uses TRBV3-1 (or the pseudogene TRBV3-2) and TRBJ1-2, with D possibly matching TRBD1 (6 bases). The CDR3 loop reads CASSPDRSYGYTF. Written as DNA, the CDR3 is TGTGCCAGCAGTCCCGACAGGAGCTATGGCTACACCTTC.